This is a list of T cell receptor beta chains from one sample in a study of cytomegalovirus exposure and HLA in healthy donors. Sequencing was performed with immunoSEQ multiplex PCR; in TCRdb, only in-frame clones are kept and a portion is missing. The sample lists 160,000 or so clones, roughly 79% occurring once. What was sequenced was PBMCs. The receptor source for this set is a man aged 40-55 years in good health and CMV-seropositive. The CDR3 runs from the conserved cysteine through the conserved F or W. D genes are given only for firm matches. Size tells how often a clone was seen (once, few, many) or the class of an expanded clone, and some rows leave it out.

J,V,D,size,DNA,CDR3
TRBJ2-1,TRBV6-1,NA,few,TGTGCCAGCAGTAGGATCCAGGGAACCTACAATGAGCAGTTCTTC,CASSRIQGTYNEQFF
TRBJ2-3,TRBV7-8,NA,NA,TGTGCCAGCAGCCCCCAGCGGGCGGAGACAGATACGCAGTATTTT,CASSPQRAETDTQYF
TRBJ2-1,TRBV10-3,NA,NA,TGTGCCATCAGTGAGTCGAGAGGGTTCGACGGCGAGCAGTTCTTC,CAISESRGFDGEQFF
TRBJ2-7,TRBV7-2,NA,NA,TGTGCCAGCAGCCCCCGGGTGGGGGCCGAGCAGTACTTC,CASSPRVGAEQYF
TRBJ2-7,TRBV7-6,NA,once,TGTGCCAGCAGCTTATATAGTCCCCACTACGAGCAGTACTTC,CASSLYSPHYEQYF
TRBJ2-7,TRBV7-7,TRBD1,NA,TGTGCCAGCAGCGTCCGGGACAGGGGCGAGCAGTACTTC,CASSVRDRGEQYF
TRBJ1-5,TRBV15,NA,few,TGTGCCACCAGCAGAGGGCCGGGGGTTGCTCAGCCCCAGCATTTT,CATSRGPGVAQPQHF
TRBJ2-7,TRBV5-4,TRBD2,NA,TGTGCCAGCAGCTTGCCACGGGAGGGGGCCTACGAGCAGTACTTC,CASSLPREGAYEQYF
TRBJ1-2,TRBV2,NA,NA,TGTGCCAGCAGACCACAGGGTTACGGTGGCGGCTACACCTTC,CASRPQGYGGGYTF
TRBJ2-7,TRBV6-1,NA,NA,TGTGCCAGCGGTCGACAGTTTCACGAGCAGTACTTC,CASGRQFHEQYF
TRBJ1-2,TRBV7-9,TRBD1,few,TGTGCCAGCAGCGCCATCAGGGGGCCGAGCTATGGCTACACCTTC,CASSAIRGPSYGYTF
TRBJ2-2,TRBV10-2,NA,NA,TGCGCCAGCACAACAGGTGAAGCAGGAATCGGGGAGCTGTTTTTT,CASTTGEAGIGELFF
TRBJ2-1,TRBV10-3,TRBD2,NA,TGTGCCATCAGTGTAGGGACTAGCGTTTACAATGAGCAGTTCTTC,CAISVGTSVYNEQFF
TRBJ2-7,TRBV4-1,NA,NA,TGCGCCAGCAGCCTACAGGGAGTTAGCTCCTACGAGCAGTACTTC,CASSLQGVSSYEQYF
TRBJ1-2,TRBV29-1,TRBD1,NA,TGCAGCGTTGTTGGGACAGGGACCGGGGGTAACTATGGCTACACCTTC,CSVVGTGTGGNYGYTF
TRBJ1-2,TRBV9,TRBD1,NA,TGTGCCAGCAGCGAAGGGACAGGGGCCCTTGGAGGCGGCTACACCTTC,CASSEGTGALGGGYTF